The clone carrying this T cell receptor (beta chain) has just one count. CD45RO-negative CD8 cells positively selected for CCR7 made up the naive population, which excluded terminally differentiated effector memory CD45RA+ cells. Sequenced by immunoSEQ multiplex PCR; TCRdb stores in-frame clones only, minus some. This table has under 2,000,000 clones, around 96% appearing once. The data belong to a study of shared clonotypes between healthy human individuals. This clonotype originated in a man aged 18 to 29 in good health. Sequencing was carried out using naive CD8+ T cells sorted from blood.

CDR3 nucleotide sequence: TGTGCCAGCAGCCCAGGACTAGCGAACACAGATACGCAGTATTTT. Protein product: CASSPGLANTDTQYF. This chain connects TRBV9 to TRBJ2-3, with 9 bases aligning to TRBD2. Germline-derived CDR1 and CDR2 are SGDLS and YYNGEE. Germline trimming cut 4 bases from V and 2 bases from J; bases unmatched to any gene: 5. The CDR3 has 15 amino acids.